These 17 T cell receptor beta chains were sequenced from one sample in a study of long-term antiretroviral therapy in people with HIV. At the survey level, the v3.0 immunoSEQ assay was run. Only in-frame clones appear in the TCRdb table, and some are missing; sequencing was by immunoSEQ multiplex PCR. The sample has around 32,000 clones; about nine tenths are singletons. The sample was unsorted PBMCs, taken 3.2 years before starting antiretroviral therapy. These receptors all stem from a man between 50 and 59 years old with HIV.

The chain employs TRBV5-1 and TRBJ2-3; TRBD1 is a possible D gene (6 bases). This CDR3 contains 16 residues. V lost 0 bases and J lost 0, with 11 bases in between. CDR1 and CDR2 from the germline V gene are SGHRS and YFSETQ. The CDR3 sequence: CASSLVMGASTDTQYF. CDR3 bases: TGCGCCAGCAGCTTGGTTATGGGGGCAAGCACAGATACGCAGTATTTT. The full variable domain, completed using reference TRBV5-1 and TRBJ2-3, is KAGVTQTPRYLIKTRGQQVTLSCSPISGHRSVSWYQQTPGQGLQFLFEYFSETQRNKGNFPGRFSGRQFSNSRSEMNVSTLELGDSALYLCASSLVMGASTDTQYFGPGTRLTVL.

This clone was found once. The chain couples TRBV7-9 to TRBJ2-5, with D perhaps matching TRBD1 (5 bases). Germline CDR1 is SEHNR and CDR2 is FQNEAQ (reference sequence). Trimming removed 7 bases from V and 2 bases from J, with 11 bases in between. This CDR3 is 13 amino acids long. In DNA, the CDR3 is TGTGCCAGCACCTGGACACAGCAAGAGACCCAGTACTTC. This gives the protein CASTWTQQETQYF. The full variable domain, in which reference TRBV7-9 and TRBJ2-5 provide the parts outside the CDR3, is DTGVSQNPRHKITKRGQNVTFRCDPISEHNRLYWYRQTLGQGPEFLTYFQNEAQLEKSRLLSDRFSAERPKGSFSTLEIQRTEQGDSAMYLCASTWTQQETQYFGPGTRLLVL.

This chain uses TRBV12-5 with TRBJ2-3; D is undetermined. Trimming left V 9 bases short and J 0 bases short, with 4 bases between. Germline CDR1 and CDR2: LGHNT and FRNRAP. This CDR3 has 11 residues. This chain's CDR3 is CASRSTDTQYF. The CDR3 DNA sequence: TGTGCTAGCAGGAGCACAGATACGCAGTATTTT.

This clone has just one count. The V call is TRBV5-1, the J call TRBJ2-4; TRBD2 might be the D (6 bases). This CDR3 is 15 amino acids long. Germline loops: CDR1 SGHRS, CDR2 YFSETQ. The V end was cut by 2 bases, the J end by 5 bases, with 14 bases between. This chain's CDR3 is CASSFEGGVENIQYF. DNA for the CDR3: TGCGCCAGCAGCTTTGAGGGCGGGGTTGAAAACATTCAGTACTTC.

The chain is built from TRBV7-6 and TRBJ2-7, with D possibly being TRBD1 (5 bases). Deletions cut 2 bases from V and 5 bases from J, with 13 bases between. Germline loops: CDR1 SGHVS, CDR2 FNYEAQ. CDR3 size: 14 residues. The CDR3 nucleotides are TGTGCCAGCAGCTTAAGGCAGGGTAAGGACGAGCAGTACTTC. It is translated as CASSLRQGKDEQYF.

This chain uses TRBV27 with TRBJ2-5; TRBD2 matches 10 bases. J gave up 5 bases and V 1 base, and 7 bases lay outside the gene matches. The CDR3 runs to 16 residues. Germline CDR1 MNHEY, CDR2 SMNVEV (reference sequence). CDR3 protein: CASSLYLAGVGETQYF. DNA for the CDR3: TGTGCCAGCAGTTTATACCTAGCGGGAGTGGGGGAGACCCAGTACTTC.

This sequence joins TRBV28 and TRBJ2-1; D not resolved. Germline V gene sequence: CDR1 MDHEN, CDR2 SYDVKM. This CDR3 is 15 amino acids long. V shed 2 bases and J shed 7 bases, with 15 bases lying between them. The CDR3 loop is CASSLSFSVRNEQFF. The CDR3 DNA reads TGTGCCAGCAGTTTAAGTTTCAGCGTCCGTAATGAGCAGTTCTTC.

The chain carries TRBV4-3 and TRBJ2-5; D remains unclear. Trimming took off 3 bases at V and 5 bases at J, with 10 bases between the two ends. The CDR3 runs to 13 residues. Germline loops: CDR1 LGHNA, CDR2 YSLEER. CDR3 sequence: CASSHPSTETQYF. The CDR3 DNA is TGCGCCAGCAGCCATCCTTCTACGGAGACCCAGTACTTC.

This chain connects TRBV6-1 to TRBJ2-7; the D call may be TRBD1 or TRBD2 (5 bases each). This CDR3 spans 11 amino acids. The germline V gene encodes CDR1 MNHNS and CDR2 SASEGT. The V and J ends lost 6 bases and 10 bases respectively, with 13 bases between them. CDR3 in amino acids: CASSEVGPQYF. As DNA, the CDR3 is TGTGCCAGCAGCGAGGTGGGACCCCAGTACTTC.

The rearrangement joins TRBV5-6 to TRBJ2-1; TRBD1 is a possible D gene (6 bases). The CDR3 contains 14 residues. Germline lookup yields CDR1 SGHDT and CDR2 YYEEEE. V was shortened by 0 bases and J by 7 bases, with 11 bases between the two germline ends. CDR3 protein: CASSLAPRGNEQFF. The CDR3 bases are TGTGCCAGCAGCTTGGCGCCCAGGGGAAATGAGCAGTTCTTC.

The chain has TRBV4-1 and TRBJ2-5; 8 bases match TRBD2. The germline V gene has CDR1 MGHRA and CDR2 YSYEKL. J lost 5 bases, V lost 8 bases, and 13 bases had no gene match. There are 15 residues in the CDR3. Here the CDR3 reads CASQVREGRPETQYF. The DNA of the CDR3 is TGCGCCAGCCAGGTTCGGGAGGGCCGTCCCGAGACCCAGTACTTC.

The chain has TRBV18 and TRBJ2-1; 11 bases fit TRBD1. Per germline, CDR1 KGHSH and CDR2 LQKENI. The CDR3 contains 16 residues. With V trimmed by 0 bases and J by 7 bases, 5 bases remained unmatched. In DNA, the CDR3 is TGTGCCAGCTCACCACCCGGGACAGGGGGTAGAAATGAGCAGTTCTTC. Its translation is CASSPPGTGGRNEQFF.

This chain uses TRBV10-3 with TRBJ2-2; tentative D call: TRBD1 (6 bases). Germline assignment: CDR1 ENHRY and CDR2 SYGVKD. The length of the CDR3 is 16 residues. The V end was cut by 10 bases, the J end by 5 bases, with 23 bases between. The chain's CDR3 is CATGTSLLTGTGELFF. CDR3 DNA: TGTGCCACCGGGACATCACTCTTAACCGGGACCGGGGAGCTGTTTTTT.

The chain employs TRBV11-2 and TRBJ2-3; TRBD2 aligns across 12 bases. The CDR3 is made up of 17 amino acids. Germline V gene lookup returns CDR1 SGHAT and CDR2 FQNNGV. V lost 3 bases to trimming and J lost 3 bases; unmatched junction nucleotides: 7. CDR3 nucleotide sequence: TGTGCCAGCAGCTTTGGGGCTAGCGGGGGGGCGACAGATACGCAGTATTTT. It specifies CASSFGASGGATDTQYF.

The gene calls are TRBV5-4 and TRBJ1-6, with D maybe TRBD1 (6 bases). Germline V CDR1 and CDR2: SGHNT, YYREEE (reference sequence). CDR3 length: 16 amino acids. Between the trimmed V and J ends, which lost 3 bases and 7 bases, there was a span of 17 bases. CDR3 nucleotides: TGTGCCAGCAGCTCAGCGGGACAAGGCCCCAATTCACCCCTCCACTTT. Protein product: CASSSAGQGPNSPLHF.

This sequence joins TRBV5-4 and TRBJ2-5; no reliable D call. Germline loops: CDR1 SGHNT, CDR2 YYREEE (reference sequence). This CDR3 is 13 amino acids long. V was shortened by 0 bases and J by 1 base, with 4 bases between the two germline ends. CDR3 DNA sequence: TGTGCCAGCAGCTTGGACAGCCAAGAGACCCAGTACTTC. Residues: CASSLDSQETQYF.

The chain has TRBV11-3 and TRBJ2-7, with 11 bases lining up with TRBD1. Per the germline V gene, CDR1 is SGHNT and CDR2 is YENEEA. The trim removed 4 bases at V and 0 bases at J, leaving 2 bases unmatched. The CDR3 extends over 15 amino acids. CDR3 in DNA: TGTGCCAGCAGCTCCGGGACAGGGGGCTCCTACGAGCAGTACTTC. Its translation is CASSSGTGGSYEQYF.